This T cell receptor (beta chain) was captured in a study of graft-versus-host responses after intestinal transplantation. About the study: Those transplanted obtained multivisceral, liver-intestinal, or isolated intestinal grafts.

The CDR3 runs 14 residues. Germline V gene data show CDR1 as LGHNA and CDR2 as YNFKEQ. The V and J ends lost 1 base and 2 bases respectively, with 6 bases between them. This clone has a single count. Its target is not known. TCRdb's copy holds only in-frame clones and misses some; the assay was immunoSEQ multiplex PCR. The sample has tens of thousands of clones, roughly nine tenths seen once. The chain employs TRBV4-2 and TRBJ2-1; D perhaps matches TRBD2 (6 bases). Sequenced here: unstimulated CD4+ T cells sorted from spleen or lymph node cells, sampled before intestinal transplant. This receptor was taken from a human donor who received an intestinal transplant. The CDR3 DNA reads TGTGCCAGCAGCCAAGCGGGGGCCTACAATGAGCAGTTCTTC. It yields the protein CASSQAGAYNEQFF.